One TCR beta chain is described in this entry. Antigen: not known. This sample stems from a study of untreated major depressive disorder. Only in-frame clones appear in the TCRdb table, and some are missing; sequencing was by immunoSEQ multiplex PCR. The sample consists of 17,000 or so clones, more than 85% of them appearing once. Germline CDR1 reads LNHDA; CDR2 reads SQIVND (reference sequence). V was trimmed by 6 bases and J by 7 bases, leaving 12 bases between them. The CDR3 is made up of 12 amino acids. Study-level points and caveats: CD4+ T cells from depressed patients used TRBV05-01 (Vbeta 5.1) more often than controls.

This clonotype was obtained from a woman between 35 and 50 years old with major depressive disorder. Sequencing input: CD4+ T cells from PBMCs. This chain links TRBV19 with TRBJ1-2, with a weak D call TRBD1 (6 bases). DNA of the CDR3: TGTGCCAGTAGCCGGGACAATGGTGGCTACACCTTC. Translated: CASSRDNGGYTF. Based on the CDR3 plus reference TRBV19 and TRBJ1-2, the full variable domain is DGGITQSPKYLFRKEGQNVTLSCEQNLNHDAMYWYRQDPGQGLRLIYYSQIVNDFQKGDIAEGYSVSREKKESFPLTVTSAQKNPTAFYLCASSRDNGGYTFGSGTRLTVV.